Sequencing of this T cell receptor (beta chain) was carried out in a study of blood T cell repertoires in COVID-19. Study details: Material from acute and convalescent COVID-19 was sourced from the United States, Italy and Spain.

The CDR3 covers 14 residues. Trimming took off 2 bases at V and 5 bases at J, with 12 bases between the two ends. CDR1 and CDR2 from the germline V gene are MNHEY and SVGAGI. Profiled with immunoSEQ multiplex PCR; TCRdb holds only in-frame clones, not every one. Among 650,000 to 800,000 clones listed, approximately 90% were seen once. This sequence originates from a woman aged 18 to 35 with acute or convalescent COVID-19. The sequenced material came from peripheral blood. The rearrangement uses TRBV6-5 and TRBJ1-2; weak D call: TRBD1 (6 bases). The CDR3 sequence: CASSYGGRGYGYTF. CDR3 nucleotides: TGTGCCAGCAGTTACGGGGGCAGGGGTTATGGCTACACCTTC.